This T cell receptor beta chain was profiled in a study of T cells in Graves' hyperthyroidism and ophthalmopathy. The CDR3 covers 20 residues. Germline trimming cut 4 bases from V and 2 bases from J; bases unmatched to any gene: 20. The germline CDR1 and CDR2 sequences are ENHRY and SYGVKD. TCR beta CDR3 regions were amplified from RNA transcripts. First-round RT-PCR targeting the TCR CDR3 was performed with the HTBI primer set. TCRdb passed the multiplex PCR reads through MiXCR, listing each CDR3 protein once. The data show 360,000 or so distinct CDR3 sequences, with about a sixth seen just once and 15% held by the top ten. Active moderate-to-severe ophthalmopathy, Clinical Activity Score at least 3, NOSPECS at least 4, under 3 months' duration. Patients showing uncontrolled infection, other autoimmune disease, pregnancy or lactation were ineligible. Each diagnosis drew on symptoms, thyroxine, TRAb, thyroid ultrasound and orbital computed tomography findings. PBMCs stemmed from more than 7.5 ml fresh peripheral blood.

The table lists this clonotype with many counts. The chain recombines TRBV10-3 with TRBJ2-7; 10 bases map to TRBD2. The sequenced material came from blood. The clonotype was recovered from a woman between 40 and 55 years old with Graves' ophthalmopathy. The CDR3 DNA follows: TGTGCCATCAGTGCCAAACCGGGACTAGCGCGTCGACGATGGGCCTACGAGCAGTACTTC. Protein product: CAISAKPGLARRRWAYEQYF.